The sample holds one count of the clone carrying this T cell receptor beta chain. As processed by the authors: The assay estimated nucleated cells by amplifying reference gene primers. Assay: immunoSEQ multiplex PCR; the TCRdb copy retains only in-frame clones and omits some. The V and J calls and clone size come from that table; D and trimming were worked out from the DNA. This table holds fewer than 85,000 clones, roughly nine tenths found once. In germline, CDR1 is MNHEY, CDR2 SVGAGI. The V gene end was trimmed by 6 bases and the J gene end by 14 bases; junction bases not matched to a gene: 10. The CDR3 has 14 amino acids. This sample was included in a study of blood T cell repertoires in COVID-19. Looking at the study overall: T cells, B-cell-depleted T cells, or PBMCs supplied cDNA or gDNA.

Sequencing was done on a sample of peripheral blood. The chain carries TRBV6-5 and TRBJ1-6; TRBD1 matches at 10 bases. The clonotype originates from a human donor in a cohort sampled during active COVID-19. The CDR3 sequence is CASSYLDRGLTLHF. CDR3 DNA sequence: TGTGCCAGCAGCTACCTTGACAGGGGGCTGACCCTCCACTTT.